The 3 T cell receptor beta chains presented below share a single source sample, sequenced in a study of identifying expanded T cells in peripheral blood. Sequencing was performed with immunoSEQ multiplex PCR; in TCRdb, only in-frame clones are kept and a portion is missing. This sample has approximately 130,000 clones, with about four fifths found just once. Sequenced input: blood. Receptors originate from a person aged 18-70 years in good health.

The chain combines TRBV5-1 with TRBJ2-5; D may be TRBD2 (5 bases). V lost 0 bases and J 0 bases, leaving 9 bases between the germline ends. In germline, CDR1 is SGHRS, CDR2 YFSETQ. There are 15 residues in the CDR3. Here the CDR3 DNA reads TGCGCCAGCAGCTTGGCGGGGTACCACCAAGAGACCCAGTACTTC. Protein sequence: CASSLAGYHQETQYF.

The chain employs TRBV11-2 and TRBJ2-7; TRBD1 might be the D (6 bases). Germline V gene lookup returns CDR1 SGHAT and CDR2 FQNNGV. Trimming stripped 4 bases from V and 1 base from J, with 17 bases between. The CDR3 extends over 16 amino acids. CDR3 in amino acids: CASSSRLTQGSYEQYF. As DNA, the CDR3 is TGTGCCAGCAGCTCGCGCCTCACACAGGGATCCTACGAGCAGTACTTC.

The chain recombines TRBV9 with TRBJ1-4; no clear D. CDR1 and CDR2 from the germline V gene are SGDLS and YYNGEE. The V end was cut by 4 bases, the J end by 0 bases, with 7 bases between. The CDR3 is 14 amino acids. The CDR3 coding sequence is TGTGCCAGCAGCCTTACAGCAACTAATGAAAAACTGTTTTTT. It codes for CASSLTATNEKLFF. The full variable domain, in which reference TRBV9 and TRBJ1-4 provide the parts outside the CDR3, is DSGVTQTPKHLITATGQRVTLRCSPRSGDLSVYWYQQSLDQGLQFLIQYYNGEERAKGNILERFSAQQFPDLHSELNLSSLELGDSALYFCASSLTATNEKLFFGSGTQLSVL.